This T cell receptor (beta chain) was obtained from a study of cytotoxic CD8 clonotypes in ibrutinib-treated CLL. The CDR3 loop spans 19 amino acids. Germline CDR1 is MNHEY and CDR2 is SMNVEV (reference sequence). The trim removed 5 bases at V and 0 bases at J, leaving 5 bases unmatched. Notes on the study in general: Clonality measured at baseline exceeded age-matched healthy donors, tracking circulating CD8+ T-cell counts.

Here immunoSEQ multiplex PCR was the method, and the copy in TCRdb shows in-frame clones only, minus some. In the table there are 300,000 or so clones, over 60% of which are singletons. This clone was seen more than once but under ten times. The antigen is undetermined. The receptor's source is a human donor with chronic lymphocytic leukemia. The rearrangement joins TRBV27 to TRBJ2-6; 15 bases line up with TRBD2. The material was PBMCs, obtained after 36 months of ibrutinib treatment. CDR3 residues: CASSGTSGRLSSGANVLTF. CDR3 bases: TGTGCCAGCAGTGGGACTAGCGGGAGGCTTAGCTCTGGGGCCAACGTCCTGACTTTC.